This T cell receptor beta chain stems from a study of response to subunit inactivated influenza vaccine. Study outcomes and limitations: Authors suggested each seasonal flu vaccination may recruit only limited numbers of new T cells.

The CDR3 is made up of 14 amino acids. Between the trimmed V and J ends, which lost 8 bases and 4 bases, there was a span of 15 bases. Germline V gives CDR1 SGHTA, CDR2 FQGNSA. TCRdb used MiXCR to reprocess the RT-PCR reads, holding one entry per CDR3 protein. The sample shows approximately 480,000 distinct CDR3 sequences, 9.5% to 12% of them seen only once. The table lists this clonotype with a few counts. The antigen is not known. Sequencing was performed on PBMCs from blood, taken around seven weeks after vaccination. This receptor was taken from a man in his fifties or sixties who received an inactivated influenza vaccine. The chain carries TRBV7-2 and TRBJ2-1; perhaps D is TRBD1 or TRBD2 (6 bases each). Here the CDR3 reads CASGMRGTYNEQFF. The CDR3 bases are TGTGCCAGCGGGATGAGGGGGACTTACAATGAGCAGTTCTTC.